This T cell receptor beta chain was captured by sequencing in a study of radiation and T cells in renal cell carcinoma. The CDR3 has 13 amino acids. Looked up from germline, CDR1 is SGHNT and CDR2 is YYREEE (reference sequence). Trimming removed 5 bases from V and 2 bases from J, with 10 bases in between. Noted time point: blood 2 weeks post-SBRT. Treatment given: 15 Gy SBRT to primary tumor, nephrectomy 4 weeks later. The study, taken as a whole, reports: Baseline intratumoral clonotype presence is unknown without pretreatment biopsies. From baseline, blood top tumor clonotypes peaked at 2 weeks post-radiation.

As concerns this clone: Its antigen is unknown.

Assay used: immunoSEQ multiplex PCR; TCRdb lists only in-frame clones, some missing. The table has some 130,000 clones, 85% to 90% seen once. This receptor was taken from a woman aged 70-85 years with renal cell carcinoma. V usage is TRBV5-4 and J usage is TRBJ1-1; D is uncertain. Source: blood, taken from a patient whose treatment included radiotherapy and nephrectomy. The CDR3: CASSNRANTEAFF. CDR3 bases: TGTGCCAGCAGTAACCGGGCCAACACTGAAGCTTTCTTT.